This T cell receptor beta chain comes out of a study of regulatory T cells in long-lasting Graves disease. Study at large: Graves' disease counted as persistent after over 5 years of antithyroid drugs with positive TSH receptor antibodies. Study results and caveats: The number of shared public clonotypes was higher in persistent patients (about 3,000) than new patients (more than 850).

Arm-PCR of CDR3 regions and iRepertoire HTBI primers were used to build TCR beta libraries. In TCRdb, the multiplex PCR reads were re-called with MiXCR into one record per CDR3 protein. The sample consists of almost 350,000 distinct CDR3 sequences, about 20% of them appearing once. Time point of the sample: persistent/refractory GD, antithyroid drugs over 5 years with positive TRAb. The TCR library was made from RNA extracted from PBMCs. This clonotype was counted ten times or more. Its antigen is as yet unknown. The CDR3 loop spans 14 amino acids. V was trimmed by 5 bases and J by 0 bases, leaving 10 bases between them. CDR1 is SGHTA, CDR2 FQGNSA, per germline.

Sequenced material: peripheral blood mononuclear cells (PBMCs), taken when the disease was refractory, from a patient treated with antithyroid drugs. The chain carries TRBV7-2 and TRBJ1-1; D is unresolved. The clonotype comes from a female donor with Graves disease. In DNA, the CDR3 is TGTGCCAGCAGCAAGGTGTCTATGAACACTGAAGCTTTCTTT. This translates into CASSKVSMNTEAFF.